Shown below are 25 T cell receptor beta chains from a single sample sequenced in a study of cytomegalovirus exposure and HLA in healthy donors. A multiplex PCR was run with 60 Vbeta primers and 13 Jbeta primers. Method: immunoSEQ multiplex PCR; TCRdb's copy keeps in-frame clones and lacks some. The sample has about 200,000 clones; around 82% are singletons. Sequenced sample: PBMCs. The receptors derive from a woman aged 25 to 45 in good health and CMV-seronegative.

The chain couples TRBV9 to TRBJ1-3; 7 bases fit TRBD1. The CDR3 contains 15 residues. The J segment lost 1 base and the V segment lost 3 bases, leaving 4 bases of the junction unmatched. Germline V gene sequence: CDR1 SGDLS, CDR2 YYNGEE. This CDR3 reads CASSDRTGSGNTIYF. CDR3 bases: TGTGCCAGCAGCGACCGGACAGGTTCTGGAAACACCATATATTTT.

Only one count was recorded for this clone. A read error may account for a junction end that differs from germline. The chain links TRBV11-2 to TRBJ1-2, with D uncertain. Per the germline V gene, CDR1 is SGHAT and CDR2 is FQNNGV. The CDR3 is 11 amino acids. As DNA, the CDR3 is TGTGCCAGCGATAAAAGGTTGTCGTCCGGGTTC. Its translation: CASDKRLSSGF.

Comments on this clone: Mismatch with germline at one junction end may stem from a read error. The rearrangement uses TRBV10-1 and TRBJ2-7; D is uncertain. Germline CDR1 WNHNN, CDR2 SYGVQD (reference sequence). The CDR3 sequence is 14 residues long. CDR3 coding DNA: TGCGCCAGCACTGAGGTGGGCCGGTCCTACGAGCAGTACTTC. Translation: CASTEVGRSYEQYF.

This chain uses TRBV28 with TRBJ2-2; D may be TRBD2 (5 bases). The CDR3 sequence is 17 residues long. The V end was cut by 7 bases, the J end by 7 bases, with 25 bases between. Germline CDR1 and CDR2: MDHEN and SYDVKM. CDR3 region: CASTSPWASGRSGELFF. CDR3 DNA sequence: TGTGCCAGCACCTCACCCTGGGCGAGCGGAAGGAGCGGGGAGCTGTTTTTT.

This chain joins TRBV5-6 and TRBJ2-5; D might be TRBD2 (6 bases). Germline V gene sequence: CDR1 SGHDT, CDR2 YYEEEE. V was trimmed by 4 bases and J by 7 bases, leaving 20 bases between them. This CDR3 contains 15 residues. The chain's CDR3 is CASSESGLGLGTQYF. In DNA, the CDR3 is TGTGCCAGCAGCGAATCGGGACTCGGCCTGGGGACCCAGTACTTC.

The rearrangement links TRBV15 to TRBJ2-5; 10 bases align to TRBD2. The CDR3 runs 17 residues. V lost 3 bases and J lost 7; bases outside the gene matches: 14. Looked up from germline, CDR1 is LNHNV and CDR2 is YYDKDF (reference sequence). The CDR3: CATSRDSSGGAQVTQYF. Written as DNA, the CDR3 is TGTGCCACCAGCAGGGATTCTAGCGGGGGAGCTCAGGTGACCCAGTACTTC. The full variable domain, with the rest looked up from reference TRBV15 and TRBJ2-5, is DAMVIQNPRYQVTQFGKPVTLSCSQTLNHNVMYWYQQKSSQAPKLLFHYYDKDFNNEADTPDNFQSRRPNTSFCFLDIRSPGLGDTAMYLCATSRDSSGGAQVTQYFGPGTRLLVL.

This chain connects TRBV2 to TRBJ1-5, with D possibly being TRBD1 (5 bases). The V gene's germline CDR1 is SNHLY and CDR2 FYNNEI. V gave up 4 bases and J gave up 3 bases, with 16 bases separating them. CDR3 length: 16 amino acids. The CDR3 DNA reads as TGTGCCAGCAGTGCGGCAGGGCCTCTGGCCAATCAGCCCCAGCATTTT. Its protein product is CASSAAGPLANQPQHF.

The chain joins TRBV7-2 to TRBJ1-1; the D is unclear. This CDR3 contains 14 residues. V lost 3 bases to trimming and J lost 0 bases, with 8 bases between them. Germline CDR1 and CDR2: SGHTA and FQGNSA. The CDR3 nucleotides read TGTGCCAGCAGCTTCCCACGGTTGAACACTGAAGCTTTCTTT. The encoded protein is CASSFPRLNTEAFF. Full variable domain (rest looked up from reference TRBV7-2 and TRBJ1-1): GAGVSQSPSNKVTEKGKDVELRCDPISGHTALYWYRQSLGQGLEFLIYFQGNSAPDKSGLPSDRFSAERTGGSVSTLTIQRTQQEDSAVYLCASSFPRLNTEAFFGQGTRLTVV.

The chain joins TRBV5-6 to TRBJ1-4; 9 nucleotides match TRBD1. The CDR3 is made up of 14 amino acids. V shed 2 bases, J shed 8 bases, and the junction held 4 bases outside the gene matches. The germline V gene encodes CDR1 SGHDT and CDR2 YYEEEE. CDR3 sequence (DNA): TGTGCCAGCAGCTTCCGGACAGGGGAAGAAAAACTGTTTTTT. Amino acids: CASSFRTGEEKLFF.

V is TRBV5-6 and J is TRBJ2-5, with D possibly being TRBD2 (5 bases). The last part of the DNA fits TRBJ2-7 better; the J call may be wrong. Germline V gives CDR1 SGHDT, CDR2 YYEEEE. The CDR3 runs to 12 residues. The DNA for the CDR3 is TGTGCCAGCAGCTGGGAGTCCTACGAGCAGTACTTC. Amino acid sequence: CASSWESYEQYF.

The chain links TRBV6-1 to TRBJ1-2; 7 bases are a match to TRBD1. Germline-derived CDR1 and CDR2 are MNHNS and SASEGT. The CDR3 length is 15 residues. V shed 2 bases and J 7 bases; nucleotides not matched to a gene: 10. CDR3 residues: CASSEWHRGLFGYTF. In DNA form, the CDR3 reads TGTGCCAGCAGTGAATGGCATAGGGGGCTATTTGGCTACACCTTC.

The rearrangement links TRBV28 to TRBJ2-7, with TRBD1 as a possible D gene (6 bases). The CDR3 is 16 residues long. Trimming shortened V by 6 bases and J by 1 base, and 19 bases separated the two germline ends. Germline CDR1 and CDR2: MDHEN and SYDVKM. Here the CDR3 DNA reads TGTGCCAGCAGCACAATCCAAGGGACACCTTCCTACGAGCAGTACTTC. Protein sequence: CASSTIQGTPSYEQYF.

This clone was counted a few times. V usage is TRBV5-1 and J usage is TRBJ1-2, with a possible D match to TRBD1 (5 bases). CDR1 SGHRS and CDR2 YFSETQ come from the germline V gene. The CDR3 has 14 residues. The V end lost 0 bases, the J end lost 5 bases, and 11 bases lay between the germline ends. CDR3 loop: CASSLEAGRYGYTF. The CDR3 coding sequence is TGCGCCAGCAGCTTGGAGGCGGGACGGTATGGCTACACCTTC.

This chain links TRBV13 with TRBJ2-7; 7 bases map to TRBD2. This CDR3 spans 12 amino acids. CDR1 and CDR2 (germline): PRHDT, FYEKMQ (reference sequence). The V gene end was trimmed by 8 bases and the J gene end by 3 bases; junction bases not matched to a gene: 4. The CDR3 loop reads CASWGGNYEQYF. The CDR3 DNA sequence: TGTGCCAGCTGGGGAGGGAACTACGAGCAGTACTTC.

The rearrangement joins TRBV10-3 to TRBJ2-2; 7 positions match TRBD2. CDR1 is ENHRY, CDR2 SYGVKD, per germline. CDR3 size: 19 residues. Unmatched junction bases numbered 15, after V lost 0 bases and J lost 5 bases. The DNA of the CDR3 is TGTGCCATCAGTGAGTCGAGAGCGGGATCAGCCAGTCCAACCGGGGAGCTGTTTTTT. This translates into CAISESRAGSASPTGELFF.

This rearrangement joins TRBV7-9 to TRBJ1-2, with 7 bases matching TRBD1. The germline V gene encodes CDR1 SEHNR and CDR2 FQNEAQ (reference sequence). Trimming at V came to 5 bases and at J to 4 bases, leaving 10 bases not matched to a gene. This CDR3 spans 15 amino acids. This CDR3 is CASSPRGRGFYGYTF. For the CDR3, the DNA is TGTGCCAGCAGCCCTAGGGGGCGGGGATTCTATGGCTACACCTTC.

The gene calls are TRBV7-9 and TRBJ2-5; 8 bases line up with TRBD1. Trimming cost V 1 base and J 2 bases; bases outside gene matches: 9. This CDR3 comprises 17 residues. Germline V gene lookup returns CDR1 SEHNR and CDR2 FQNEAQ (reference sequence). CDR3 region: CASSLGWANRGQETQYF. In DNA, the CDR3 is TGTGCCAGCAGCTTAGGGTGGGCGAACAGGGGGCAAGAGACCCAGTACTTC.

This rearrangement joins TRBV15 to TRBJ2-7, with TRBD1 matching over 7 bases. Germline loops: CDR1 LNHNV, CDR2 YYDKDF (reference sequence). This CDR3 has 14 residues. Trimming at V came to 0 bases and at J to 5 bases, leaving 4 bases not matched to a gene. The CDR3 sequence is CATSRDRGSHEQYF. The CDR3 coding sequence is TGTGCCACCAGCAGAGACAGGGGGTCCCACGAGCAGTACTTC.

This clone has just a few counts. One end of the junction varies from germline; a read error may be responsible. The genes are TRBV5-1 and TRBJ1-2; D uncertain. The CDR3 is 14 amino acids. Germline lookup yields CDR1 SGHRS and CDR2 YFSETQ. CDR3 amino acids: CASSPIGRNYGYPF. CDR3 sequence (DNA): TGCGCCAGCAGCCCCATCGGGAGAAACTATGGCTACCCCTTC.

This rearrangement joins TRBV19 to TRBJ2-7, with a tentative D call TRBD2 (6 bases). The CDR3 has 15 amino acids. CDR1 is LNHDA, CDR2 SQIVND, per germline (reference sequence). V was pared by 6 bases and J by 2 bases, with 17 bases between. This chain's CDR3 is CASRSGIAATYEQYF. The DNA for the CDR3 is TGTGCCAGTAGATCGGGGATAGCGGCGACCTACGAGCAGTACTTC.

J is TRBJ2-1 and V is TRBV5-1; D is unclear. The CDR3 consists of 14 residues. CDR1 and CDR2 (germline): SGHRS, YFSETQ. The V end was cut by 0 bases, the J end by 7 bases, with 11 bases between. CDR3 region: CASSLETLENEQFF. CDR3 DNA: TGCGCCAGCAGCTTGGAGACTCTAGAAAATGAGCAGTTCTTC.

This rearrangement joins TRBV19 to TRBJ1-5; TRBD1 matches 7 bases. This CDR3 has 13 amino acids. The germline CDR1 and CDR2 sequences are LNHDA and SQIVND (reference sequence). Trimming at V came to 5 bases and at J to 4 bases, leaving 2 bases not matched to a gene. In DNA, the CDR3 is TGTGCCAGTAGTCCGGGACAGAATCAGCCCCAGCATTTT. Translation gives CASSPGQNQPQHF.

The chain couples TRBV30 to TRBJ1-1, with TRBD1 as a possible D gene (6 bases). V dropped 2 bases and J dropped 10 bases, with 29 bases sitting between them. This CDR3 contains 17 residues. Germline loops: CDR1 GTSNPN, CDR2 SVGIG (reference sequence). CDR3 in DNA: TGTGCCTGGAGTCAAGACAAGACCTCGCGGGGGGGCGAGGTAGCTTTCTTT. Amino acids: CAWSQDKTSRGGEVAFF.

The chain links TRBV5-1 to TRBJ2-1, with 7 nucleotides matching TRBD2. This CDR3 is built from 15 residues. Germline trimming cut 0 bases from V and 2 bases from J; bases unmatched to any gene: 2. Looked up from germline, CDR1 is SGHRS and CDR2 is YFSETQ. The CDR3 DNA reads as TGCGCCAGCAGCTTGGCCGGGAGGACCTACAATGAGCAGTTCTTC. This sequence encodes CASSLAGRTYNEQFF.

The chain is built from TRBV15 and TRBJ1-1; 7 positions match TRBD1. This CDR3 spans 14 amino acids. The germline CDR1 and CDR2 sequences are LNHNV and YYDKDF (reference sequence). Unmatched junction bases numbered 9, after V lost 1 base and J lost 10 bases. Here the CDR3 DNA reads TGTGCCACCAGCAGAGGGTGGGGGGCAGGGGGAGCTTTCTTT. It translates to CATSRGWGAGGAFF.